These T cell receptor beta chains were read from a single sample in a study of cytomegalovirus exposure and HLA in healthy donors. Method: immunoSEQ multiplex PCR; TCRdb's copy keeps in-frame clones and lacks some. The sample yields 150,000 to 200,000 clones, around 86% seen once. Sequencing was carried out using PBMCs. These receptors were collected from a human donor in good health. Each CDR3 is given with its conserved first and last residue. The D gene is left open where the match is weak. Size is stated for part of the rows, as once, few or many counts, or as a class when the clone is expanded.

size,V,D,J,CDR3,DNA
NA,TRBV2,TRBD1,TRBJ2-7,CASSRDSSYEQYF,TGTGCCAGCAGCCGGGACAGCTCCTACGAGCAGTACTTC
NA,TRBV18,TRBD1,TRBJ1-2,CASSPPNPGQGAGYTF,TGTGCCAGCTCACCACCTAATCCGGGACAGGGGGCTGGCTACACCTTC
NA,TRBV6-5,TRBD2,TRBJ2-7,CASSRGTSGKYEQYF,TGTGCCAGCAGTCGAGGGACTAGCGGAAAGTACGAGCAGTACTTC
NA,TRBV19,NA,TRBJ2-2,CASSPSMKGTNTGELFF,TGTGCCAGTAGTCCCTCAATGAAAGGGACAAACACCGGGGAGCTGTTTTTT
NA,TRBV4-3,NA,TRBJ1-1,CASSLELGQNTEAFF,TGCGCCAGCAGCCTCGAGCTGGGACAGAACACTGAAGCTTTCTTT
NA,TRBV7-8,TRBD2,TRBJ2-1,CASSPGTTLDEQFF,TGTGCCAGCAGCCCCGGGACTACCTTAGATGAGCAGTTCTTC
NA,TRBV9,NA,TRBJ2-1,CASSYTIYNEQFF,TGTGCCAGCAGTTATACTATTTACAATGAGCAGTTCTTC
NA,TRBV27,TRBD2,TRBJ2-1,CASSLGLAGGNEQFF,TGTGCCAGCAGTTTAGGGCTAGCGGGGGGGAATGAGCAGTTCTTC
few,TRBV7-9,NA,TRBJ2-7,CASSRTGPHYEQYF,TGTGCCAGCAGCCGTACAGGGCCGCACTACGAGCAGTACTTC
NA,TRBV7-8,NA,TRBJ1-2,CASSLAEGVRVGYTF,TGTGCCAGCAGCTTAGCCGAGGGGGTCCGGGTTGGCTACACCTTC
NA,TRBV2,TRBD1,TRBJ1-1,CASSGDRPEAFF,TGTGCCAGCAGTGGGGACAGGCCTGAAGCTTTCTTT
NA,TRBV5-1,NA,TRBJ1-1,CASSRPQEGTEAFF,TGCGCCAGCAGCCGCCCACAGGAGGGGACTGAAGCTTTCTTT
NA,TRBV5-1,NA,TRBJ1-1,CASIGQCEAFF,TGCGCCAGCATCGGACAGTGCGAAGCTTTCTTT
NA,TRBV4-3,NA,TRBJ2-7,CASSQEIGADQRYEQYF,TGCGCCAGCAGCCAAGAAATAGGGGCGGATCAGAGGTACGAGCAGTACTTC
NA,TRBV4-3,NA,TRBJ2-7,CASSQAEGSAYEQYF,TGCGCCAGCAGCCAAGCAGAGGGATCAGCCTACGAGCAGTACTTC
few,TRBV9,TRBD1,TRBJ1-2,CASSVDRALNYGYTF,TGTGCCAGCAGCGTTGACAGGGCCTTAAACTATGGCTACACCTTC
few,TRBV6-6,NA,TRBJ1-2,CASIWGGNYGYTF,TGTGCCAGCATTTGGGGCGGCAACTATGGCTACACCTTC
once,TRBV9,NA,TRBJ2-6,CASSATGSGANVLTF,TGTGCCAGCAGCGCAACAGGGTCTGGGGCCAACGTCCTGACTTTC
NA,TRBV11-3,TRBD1,TRBJ1-4,CASSLESGRGTKLFF,TGTGCCAGCAGCTTAGAATCGGGCAGGGGGACCAAACTGTTTTTT
NA,TRBV5-5,NA,TRBJ2-5,CASIRALWRGETQYF,TGTGCCAGCATCCGGGCCCTCTGGCGAGGGGAGACCCAGTACTTC
once,TRBV19,TRBD1,TRBJ2-7,CASSAGLDRRSYEQYF,TGTGCCAGTAGTGCAGGATTGGACAGGAGATCCTACGAGCAGTACTTC